The T cell receptor beta chain under discussion was sequenced for a study of T cell repertoires in cytomegalovirus infection. Study-level information: Both recently identified HLA-C-restricted and well-studied HLA-B-restricted CMV epitopes were used in the study. TCR beta signatures that were public indicated CMV infection and matching HLA type.

This CDR3 has 16 residues. Trimming cost V 0 bases and J 5 bases, with 17 bases left between them. Germline V gives CDR1 SGHVS, CDR2 FQNEAQ. Comments on this clonotype: Its target is not known.

Each CDR3 protein is one row after TCRdb ran MiXCR on the reads. Of hundreds of thousands of distinct CDR3 sequences in the sample, around 35% were seen once. The rearrangement joins TRBV7-8 to TRBJ2-7; possibly TRBD1 or TRBD2 for D (6 bases each). Sequences were derived from cultured PBMCs, sampled from culture after CMV antigen stimulation. The sequence was collected from a human donor in good health (CMV status not recorded). Some clones in this sample may be carry-over from other donors' samples. The CDR3 DNA reads TGTGCCAGCAGCTTAGCGTGGGGGGCCGGAGGTGACGAGCAGTACTTC. Encoded protein: CASSLAWGAGGDEQYF.